This record looks at one T cell receptor (beta chain) sequence and its context. Its antigen is undetermined. The sample belongs to a study of blood T cells in healthy people across ages. Findings and limits, study-wide: Per million T cells, the diversity of TCR beta decreased roughly linearly as age advanced. Diversity estimated from one million T cells was considered an underestimate.

The germline V gene encodes CDR1 ENHRY and CDR2 SYGVKD. There are 12 residues in the CDR3. V was cut by 0 bases and J by 7 bases, with 4 bases left in between. Every donor contributed around 10 milliliters of peripheral blood by blood draw. A J-beta primer mix and a sample-barcoded 5' primer were used in a second PCR of about 7 to 11 cycles. TCRdb itself ran the 5' RACE reads through MiXCR, one entry per CDR3 protein. The top ten hold 25% to 30% of the sample, which has about 320,000 distinct CDR3 sequences, less than 30% seen once. The specimen was blood. The clonotype comes from a woman aged 70-85 years in good health. V gene TRBV10-3 combines with J gene TRBJ1-5; no clear D. CDR3 bases: TGTGCCATCAGTGAGTCGGGACAGCCCCAGCATTTT. Translated, it gives CAISESGQPQHF.